This TCR beta chain was identified during a study of shared clonotypes between healthy human individuals. Generated by immunoSEQ multiplex PCR, the TCRdb table keeps only in-frame clones and is missing some. The profile shows millions of clones, roughly 95% of them singletons. The CDR3 extends over 15 amino acids. CDR1 MNHEY and CDR2 SMNVEV come from the germline V gene (reference sequence). The V and J ends lost 1 base and 4 bases respectively, with 12 bases between them. V gene TRBV27 combines with J gene TRBJ2-3; perhaps TRBD2 as D (7 bases). This receptor was identified in a man younger than 30 in good health. The sequenced sample was naive CD4+ T cells sorted from blood. Subset specified: CD45RA+ positively selected. The CDR3 bases are TGTGCCAGCAGTTTATTGGCGGGGGCACCAGATACGCAGTATTTT. This gives the protein CASSLLAGAPDTQYF.